The T cell receptor beta chain described here comes from a study of human T cells and chemical hapten exposure (dated by TCRdb to 2020 to 2022). The study in broad terms: For sensitization, 2% DPC in acetone was applied to an approximately 2 cm by approximately 2 cm area of upper inner arm skin. Throughout the approximately 25-week study period, patients were also given weekly therapeutic DPC doses on the scalp. Patch tests used Finn chambers with 0.01% DPC on the upper back, scored after 6 days by International Contact Dermatitis Research Group standards. The patient cohort, mostly female, included alopecia areata with under or over 50% scalp involvement, alopecia totalis and alopecia universalis. The libraries were sequenced as a pool, and the TCR yield per sample differed mostly because of small variations in library volumes within the pool. This study followed changes in the peripheral blood TCR repertoire in vivo during primary and secondary sensitization of alopecia patients to the hapten diphenylcyclopropenone (DPC). Blood samples were taken from patients before sensitization (week 0) and then at 2, 6 and about 24 weeks after DPC sensitization. Some 29 alopecia patients provided blood for TCR sequencing at one to four time points (pre-sensitization, 2, 6 and 24 weeks).

In this sample, this clonotype turned up many times. This clone's antigen is unknown. No qualities accompany the bases; no much larger clone lies one base away. CDR1 and CDR2 (LGHNA, YSLEER) derive from the germline V gene. The CDR3 spans 17 residues, from the cysteine through the phenylalanine. The only DNA kept is the CDR3, 51 bases in frame from the first base. The V and J ends are trimmed by 0 bases and 1 base, leaving 10 bases between them. The sample's time point, from its label and the paper: patch test 3, about 24 weeks after DPC sensitization. The treatment or condition label of this sample denotes: therapeutic diphenylcyclopropenone sensitization with weekly scalp DPC. At every patch-test visit, the blood draw took place before the patch test was put on. Eligible patients were aged 18 to 70, diagnosed with alopecia, deemed suitable for DPC therapy, and excluded if pregnant. Total RNA was isolated from unfractionated whole blood collected in Tempus Blood RNA tubes.

Results and caveats for the whole study, not just this receptor: No change with DPC sensitization was found in the number of TCRs above 1 in 1000 frequency, and no evidence of global repertoire structure alterations was found. Significantly more large CDR3 similarity clusters were formed by expanded TCRs than by pre-sensitization or healthy control sets, consistent with antigen-driven responses. Patch test score was positively correlated with the number of PT1 expanded TCRs, with significance at thresholds 8, 16 and 32 but not at 4. All patients had alopecia, a presumed autoimmune disease, so their immune response might differ from that of healthy individuals. Repeated subsampling changed both the strength of the expansion versus patch-test correlation and the threshold at which that correlation became significant.

The library was obtained by RACE. The data were produced on a NextSeq 500. During library preparation, unique molecular identifiers were attached to individual cDNA molecules so that TCRs could be counted in a quantitative, reproducible way. Both TCR alpha and TCR beta chains were sequenced from each blood RNA sample. Processing in the source paper ran as follows. Samples had a median of roughly 91,000 TCRs, with a range from 23,224 to 690,600. The Decombinator software suite was used to annotate V, J and CDR3 in the TCR reads. Every sample was subsampled to the same number of TCRs (28,000) for the PS versus PT1 abundance plots. TCRs were defined as expanded if absent before sensitization and observed at least eight times at the 2-week time point. The public reads were reprocessed in TCRdb via fastp at Q25 and MiXCR, keeping in-frame beta chains. Every distinct CDR3 protein forms one entry, paired with its most common genes and DNA. These V and J calls originate from TCRdb's pipeline instead of the authors' own analysis. The sample has approximately 86,000 distinct CDR3 sequences on record, roughly 10% of them singletons. The ten largest clonotypes hold more than 1% of the sample.

The rearrangement joined TRBV4-3 to TRBJ2-6; possibly the D gene is TRBD1, per 6 matching bases. The input for sequencing was whole blood, taken in connection with sensitization to the hapten diphenylcyclopropenone (DPC). This receptor was taken from a woman between 25 and 40 years old with alopecia areata. Some clones in this sample may be carry-over from other donors' samples. CDR3 region: CASSQEFQGSGANVLTF. The nucleotide sequence is TGCGCCAGCAGCCAAGAATTCCAGGGGTCTGGGGCCAACGTCCTGACTTTC.